The 27 T cell receptor beta chains below come from one sample, sequenced in a study of T cells in localized non-small cell lung cancer. Generated by immunoSEQ multiplex PCR, the TCRdb table keeps only in-frame clones and is missing some. This sample yields 60,000 to 75,000 clones, of which about 83% are seen a single time; around an eighth belongs to the top ten. The input for sequencing was peripheral blood, taken before any cancer treatment. These receptors originate from a female donor aged 60 or older with stage I lung adenocarcinoma.

This clone was counted once. This chain joins TRBV30 and TRBJ2-5, with 7 bases that match TRBD2. Germline values: CDR1 GTSNPN, CDR2 SVGIG (reference sequence). The CDR3 has 15 amino acids. J was trimmed by 4 bases and V by 2 bases; bases with no gene match: 10. The CDR3 coding sequence is TGTGCCTGGAGTCCACGGGCGGGAGTCTTAGAGACCCAGTACTTC. Protein: CAWSPRAGVLETQYF.

Only a few counts were recorded for this clone. This chain connects TRBV19 to TRBJ1-1; D gene unclear. This CDR3 has 14 amino acids. The V gene lost 6 bases and the J gene lost 0 bases, with 11 bases spanning the gap. Per the germline V gene, CDR1 is LNHDA and CDR2 is SQIVND (reference sequence). The CDR3 is CASSRLGMNTEAFF. Written as DNA, the CDR3 is TGTGCCAGTAGCCGCTTGGGAATGAACACTGAAGCTTTCTTT.

V and J are TRBV11-2 and TRBJ1-3; D unresolved. The V and J ends lost 4 bases and 0 bases respectively, with 16 bases between them. Germline V gene sequence: CDR1 SGHAT, CDR2 FQNNGV. There are 17 residues in the CDR3. CDR3 DNA: TGTGCCAGCAGCTCGCCCGGGCGGGAGAGCTCTGGAAACACCATATATTTT. Amino acid sequence: CASSSPGRESSGNTIYF.

This clone was counted a single time. The chain employs TRBV6-1 and TRBJ1-1, with no clear D. This CDR3 region has 14 residues. Trimming stripped 4 bases from V and 6 bases from J, with 15 bases between. Per germline, CDR1 MNHNS and CDR2 SASEGT. Written as DNA, the CDR3 is TGTGCCAGCAGTGCTGAGGTTTTAATAGCTGAAGCTTTCTTT. This gives the protein CASSAEVLIAEAFF.

This clone came up a few times. The chain is built from TRBV7-3 and TRBJ1-5; TRBD1 aligns across 12 bases. J gave up 6 bases and V 5 bases, and 8 bases lay outside the gene matches. In germline, CDR1 is SGHTA, CDR2 FQGTGA. CDR3 length: 16 amino acids. CDR3 in amino acids: CASSIRDRGPGQPQHF. As DNA, the CDR3 is TGTGCCAGCAGCATTAGGGACAGGGGGCCGGGTCAGCCCCAGCATTTT.

This clone has a handful of counts. The V gene is TRBV2, the J gene TRBJ2-3; 8 bases fit TRBD2. With V trimmed by 5 bases and J by 4 bases, 8 bases remained unmatched. CDR3 length: 15 amino acids. The V gene's germline CDR1 is SNHLY and CDR2 FYNNEI. CDR3 region: CASSREGLDPDTQYF. The DNA for the CDR3 is TGTGCCAGCAGTCGGGAGGGCCTCGACCCAGATACGCAGTATTTT. Based on the CDR3 plus reference TRBV2 and TRBJ2-3, the full variable domain is EPEVTQTPSHQVTQMGQEVILRCVPISNHLYFYWYRQILGQKVEFLVSFYNNEISEKSEIFDDQFSVERPDGSNFTLKIRSTKLEDSAMYFCASSREGLDPDTQYFGPGTRLTVL.

This chain's CDR3 is CASSPTWGEKNYEQYF. The CDR3 nucleotides are TGCGCCAGCAGCCCCACCTGGGGGGAGAAGAACTACGAGCAGTACTTC. V gene TRBV4-1 combines with J gene TRBJ2-7, with TRBD2 as a possible D gene (6 bases). Germline loops: CDR1 MGHRA, CDR2 YSYEKL. V dropped 4 bases and J dropped 3 bases, with 19 bases sitting between them. The length of the CDR3 is 16 residues.

The J gene is TRBJ2-7, the V gene TRBV28; tentatively, D is TRBD2 (5 bases). This CDR3 has 11 amino acids. V lost 6 bases, J lost 6 bases, and 9 bases lay in between. Germline CDR1 reads MDHEN; CDR2 reads SYDVKM. CDR3 region: CASSLGVEQYF. The CDR3 DNA follows: TGTGCCAGCAGCTTGGGAGTCGAGCAGTACTTC.

This clone was detected a few times. The V gene is TRBV2, the J gene TRBJ1-1; 7 bases agree with TRBD1. V was pared by 4 bases and J by 8 bases, with 7 bases of the junction left unmatched. The CDR3 consists of 13 residues. CDR1 and CDR2 from the germline V gene are SNHLY and FYNNEI. The CDR3, as DNA: TGTGCCAGCAGTGCCGATCACAGGGGAGAAGCTTTCTTT. Protein: CASSADHRGEAFF.

The J gene is TRBJ2-3, the V gene TRBV30, with 7 bases aligning to TRBD2. Germline loops: CDR1 GTSNPN, CDR2 SVGIG (reference sequence). V was pared by 5 bases and J by 2 bases, with 7 bases of the junction left unmatched. There are 14 residues in the CDR3. CDR3 loop: CAWLRSGNTDTQYF. The CDR3 nucleotides read TGTGCCTGGCTCCGGAGCGGGAACACAGATACGCAGTATTTT.

This sequence joins TRBV5-5 and TRBJ1-1; TRBD1 agrees at 8 bases. V dropped 5 bases and J dropped 9; count of bases not matched to a gene: 6. CDR1 SGHKS and CDR2 YYEKEE come from the germline V gene (reference sequence). This CDR3 is built from 12 residues. Here the CDR3 DNA reads TGTGCCAGCAGTTCGAGGACAGGGAAAGCTTTCTTT. Residues: CASSSRTGKAFF.

This clone was picked up a small number of times. V is TRBV27 and J is TRBJ1-4; D is possibly TRBD1 (6 bases). The length of the CDR3 is 13 residues. V was clipped by 4 bases and J by 8 bases, with 11 bases between them. Germline CDR1 and CDR2: MNHEY and SMNVEV (reference sequence). The CDR3 region has the DNA TGTGCCAGCAGTTCGGGGGGGCACGAAAAACTGTTTTTT. Amino acid sequence: CASSSGGHEKLFF. The variable domain in full, completed from reference TRBV27 and TRBJ1-4, reads EAQVTQNPRYLITVTGKKLTVTCSQNMNHEYMSWYRQDPGLGLRQIYYSMNVEVTDKGDVPEGYKVSRKEKRNFPLILESPSPNQTSLYFCASSSGGHEKLFFGSGTQLSVL.

The chain links TRBV9 to TRBJ2-3; D is unresolved. The germline CDR1 and CDR2 sequences are SGDLS and YYNGEE. The V end lost 4 bases, the J end lost 2 bases, and 11 bases lay between the germline ends. The CDR3 runs 14 residues. The CDR3 nucleotides are TGTGCCAGCAGCCCAGAAGAGTACACAGATACGCAGTATTTT. This codes for CASSPEEYTDTQYF.

The chain employs TRBV10-3 and TRBJ1-2, with TRBD1 matching 10 bases. The ends lost 0 bases at V and 7 bases at J; junction bases unmatched: 8. Germline CDR1 reads ENHRY; CDR2 reads SYGVKD. This CDR3 region has 16 residues. The CDR3 DNA is TGTGCCATCAGTGAGTCCGACAGGGGGCCTATCGGTGGCTACACCTTC. This translates into CAISESDRGPIGGYTF.

The chain uses TRBV2 and TRBJ1-5; TRBD1 might be the D (5 bases). Germline values: CDR1 SNHLY, CDR2 FYNNEI. The CDR3 loop spans 18 amino acids. The V gene lost 3 bases and the J gene lost 0 bases, with 18 bases spanning the gap. The CDR3 sequence is CASSETGQGGRSNQPQHF. The CDR3 DNA follows: TGTGCCAGCAGTGAGACGGGCCAGGGTGGACGTAGCAATCAGCCCCAGCATTTT.

The sample holds a few counts of this clone. This chain connects TRBV12-5 to TRBJ2-5; D ambiguous. The ends were cut back, 3 bases at V and 4 bases at J, with 3 bases in the middle. Looked up from germline, CDR1 is LGHNT and CDR2 is FRNRAP. The CDR3 contains 11 residues. The CDR3 DNA is TGTGCTAGTGGTTTACTAGAGACCCAGTACTTC. Translating it yields CASGLLETQYF.

This clone showed up just once. This chain links TRBV6-1 with TRBJ2-1; 9 positions match TRBD1. Trimming cost V 10 bases and J 8 bases; bases outside gene matches: 9. The germline gives CDR1 MNHNS, CDR2 SASEGT. The CDR3 has 13 amino acids. As DNA, the CDR3 is TGTGCCACCACCGGGACAGGGATCCATGAGCAGTTCTTC. Protein: CATTGTGIHEQFF.

This clone was observed a few times. The genes are TRBV19 and TRBJ2-1, with D possibly matching TRBD2 (5 bases). Germline V CDR1 and CDR2: LNHDA, SQIVND (reference sequence). V was trimmed by 5 bases and J by 9 bases, leaving 8 bases between them. The CDR3 extends over 11 amino acids. In nucleotides, the CDR3 is TGTGCCAGTAGTTTCCGGGGTGAGCAGTTCTTC. This gives the protein CASSFRGEQFF.

The rearrangement uses TRBV6-1 and TRBJ2-7; TRBD1 aligns across 10 bases. The CDR3 loop spans 15 amino acids. Germline loops: CDR1 MNHNS, CDR2 SASEGT. Trimming removed 3 bases from V and 8 bases from J; junction bases left unmatched: 10. Written as DNA, the CDR3 is TGTGCCAGCAGTGATTCGGGACAGGGGCCGGTTCAGCAGTACTTC. Translation: CASSDSGQGPVQQYF.

This CDR3 is CASSQGQGLREQYF. CDR3 in DNA: TGCGCCAGCAGCCAGGGACAGGGGCTGAGGGAGCAGTACTTC. The V gene is TRBV5-1, the J gene TRBJ2-5; the match to TRBD1 covers 10 bases. The trim removed 4 bases at V and 11 bases at J, leaving 11 bases unmatched. From germline, CDR1 is SGHRS and CDR2 YFSETQ. The CDR3 runs to 14 residues.

In its sample, this clone ranks as medium-sized. The chain uses TRBV2 and TRBJ2-7; no clear D gene. CDR1 is SNHLY, CDR2 FYNNEI, per germline. V lost 4 bases to trimming and J lost 3 bases, with 4 bases between them. The CDR3 spans 11 residues. CDR3 sequence: CASSGSYEQYF. CDR3 bases: TGTGCCAGCAGTGGCAGCTACGAGCAGTACTTC. The full variable domain, its missing parts supplied by reference TRBV2 and TRBJ2-7, is EPEVTQTPSHQVTQMGQEVILRCVPISNHLYFYWYRQILGQKVEFLVSFYNNEISEKSEIFDDQFSVERPDGSNFTLKIRSTKLEDSAMYFCASSGSYEQYFGPGTRLTVT.

V and J are TRBV7-2 and TRBJ2-5, with 8 bases fitting TRBD2. The CDR3 extends over 16 amino acids. V lost 5 bases and J lost 1; bases outside the gene matches: 9. The germline CDR1 and CDR2 sequences are SGHTA and FQGNSA. DNA of the CDR3: TGTGCCAGCAGCCGTAGTATAGCGGGAAGCCAAGAGACCCAGTACTTC. Protein product: CASSRSIAGSQETQYF.

The chain employs TRBV5-1 and TRBJ2-2, with 11 bases matching TRBD1. V lost 5 bases, J lost 3 bases, and 6 bases stayed unmatched. The CDR3 contains 16 residues. Germline V gene lookup returns CDR1 SGHRS and CDR2 YFSETQ. This CDR3 is CASRPGTGGYTGELFF. The CDR3 DNA reads TGCGCCAGCAGGCCCGGGACAGGGGGGTACACCGGGGAGCTGTTTTTT. Full variable domain (rest looked up from reference TRBV5-1 and TRBJ2-2): KAGVTQTPRYLIKTRGQQVTLSCSPISGHRSVSWYQQTPGQGLQFLFEYFSETQRNKGNFPGRFSGRQFSNSRSEMNVSTLELGDSALYLCASRPGTGGYTGELFFGEGSRLTVL.

This sequence joins TRBV2 and TRBJ2-3; 9 positions match TRBD1. Germline V gives CDR1 SNHLY, CDR2 FYNNEI. Unmatched junction bases numbered 4, after V lost 7 bases and J lost 2 bases. The CDR3 is 14 amino acids. DNA for the CDR3: TGTGCCAGCAAGGGACAGGGAATCACAGATACGCAGTATTTT. The encoded protein is CASKGQGITDTQYF. Looking up the rest from reference TRBV2 and TRBJ2-3 gives the full variable domain: EPEVTQTPSHQVTQMGQEVILRCVPISNHLYFYWYRQILGQKVEFLVSFYNNEISEKSEIFDDQFSVERPDGSNFTLKIRSTKLEDSAMYFCASKGQGITDTQYFGPGTRLTVL.

The rearrangement uses TRBV7-9 and TRBJ2-5; tentatively, D is TRBD1 (5 bases). V lost 5 bases and J lost 5, with 15 bases in between. Germline CDR1 and CDR2: SEHNR and FQNEAQ (reference sequence). The CDR3 consists of 14 residues. The DNA for the CDR3 is TGTGCCAGCAGCAATAACAGGTTAGGGGAGACCCAGTACTTC. It yields the protein CASSNNRLGETQYF.

The chain combines TRBV11-2 with TRBJ1-2, with D possibly matching TRBD1 (5 bases). V was pared by 8 bases and J by 2 bases, with 18 bases between. The germline CDR1 and CDR2 sequences are SGHAT and FQNNGV. This CDR3 region has 15 residues. The CDR3: CASGGRAQINYGYTF. The CDR3 DNA reads as TGTGCCAGCGGCGGCAGGGCCCAGATAAACTATGGCTACACCTTC. The full variable domain, with the rest looked up from reference TRBV11-2 and TRBJ1-2, is EAGVAQSPRYKIIEKRQSVAFWCNPISGHATLYWYQQILGQGPKLLIQFQNNGVVDDSQLPKDRFSAERLKGVDSTLKIQPAKLEDSAVYLCASGGRAQINYGYTFGSGTRLTVV.

J is TRBJ2-7 and V is TRBV23-1; 8 bases fit TRBD1. TRBV23-1 belongs to the ORF category, with a function that is uncertain. This CDR3 is 16 amino acids long. With 4 bases clipped from V and 3 bases from J, the junction kept 11 bases outside the gene matches. Written as DNA, the CDR3 is TGCGCCAGCAGTCCAAATTGGACAGGGCAAAGCTACGAGCAGTACTTC. It specifies CASSPNWTGQSYEQYF.